A single sample is the source of the 7 T cell receptor beta chains below, sequenced in a study of CD4 and CD8 cells across lung adenocarcinoma regions. MiXCR, applied by TCRdb to the PCR reads, yields one record per CDR3 protein. The sample contains about 5,500 distinct CDR3 sequences, less than 60% of which appear only once. Sequencing was carried out using CD8+ T cells from the margin of a lung tumor. Receptors were obtained from a male donor with lung adenocarcinoma. The CD4 and CD8 labels of this study may be unreliable.

The chain carries TRBV4-1 and TRBJ1-2, with TRBD1 as a possible D gene (5 bases). This CDR3 region has 17 residues. Trimming cost V 4 bases and J 5 bases, with 23 bases left between them. Germline lookup yields CDR1 MGHRA and CDR2 YSYEKL. Here the CDR3 DNA reads TGCGCCAGCAGCCTTTTTTTTTCCGCCCGGGGGGGTTATGGCTACACCTTC. It translates to CASSLFFSARGGYGYTF.

This clonotype came up once. The V gene is TRBV4-1, the J gene TRBJ2-7; 10 bases are shared with TRBD1. In germline, CDR1 is MGHRA, CDR2 YSYEKL. CDR3 size: 13 residues. V lost 4 bases and J lost 3; bases outside the gene matches: 0. DNA of the CDR3: TGCGCCAGCAGCCGGGACAGGGGCTACGAGCAGTACTTC. The encoded protein is CASSRDRGYEQYF.

This clonotype was observed many times. This chain connects TRBV4-1 to TRBJ2-7, with TRBD2 identical over 7 bases. The CDR3 has 16 residues. Losses at the gene ends were 4 bases for V and 0 bases for J; bases not matched to a gene: 9. Germline V CDR1 and CDR2: MGHRA, YSYEKL. CDR3 sequence (DNA): TGCGCCAGCAGCCCCACCGGCGGCGGGAGCTCCTACGAGCAGTACTTC. Protein: CASSPTGGGSSYEQYF.

This sequence joins TRBV6-1 and TRBJ2-1; tentatively, D is TRBD1 (6 bases). The CDR3 has 14 residues. Trimming left V 3 bases short and J 5 bases short, with 11 bases between. The germline V gene has CDR1 MNHNS and CDR2 SASEGT. The CDR3 protein is CASSEGQQNNEQFF. Written as DNA, the CDR3 is TGTGCCAGCAGTGAGGGACAACAAAACAATGAGCAGTTCTTC.

There are a few counts of this clonotype. This chain connects TRBV4-1 to TRBJ1-1; 7 positions match TRBD1. V was clipped by 4 bases and J by 11 bases; unmatched bases: 13. Germline V CDR1 and CDR2: MGHRA, YSYEKL. This CDR3 is built from 14 residues. DNA for the CDR3: TGCGCCAGCAGCCCCCGACAGGGTGGGGAACTTGCTTTCTTT. Translating it yields CASSPRQGGELAFF.

This rearrangement joins TRBV5-1 to TRBJ1-2; TRBD1 matches 8 bases. CDR1 is SGHRS and CDR2 is YFSETQ in the germline V gene. The V segment lost 0 bases and the J segment 8 bases; nucleotides outside the gene matches: 6. The CDR3 loop spans 14 amino acids. The CDR3 DNA is TGCGCCAGCAGCTTGGCCGGGACAGGCTTGGGCTACACCTTC. Protein product: CASSLAGTGLGYTF.

A few counts support this clonotype. The chain's CDR3 is CASSLSRSYEQYF. CDR3 coding DNA: TGTGCCAGCAGCTTAAGTCGGTCCTACGAGCAGTACTTC. J is TRBJ2-7 and V is TRBV7-6; D gene unclear. This CDR3 comprises 13 residues. The ends were cut back, 2 bases at V and 1 base at J, with 6 bases in the middle. CDR1 and CDR2 from the germline V gene are SGHVS and FNYEAQ.